This TCR beta chain was recovered during a study of blood T cell repertoires in COVID-19. In its sample, this clone was seen a few times. CDR3 length: 16 amino acids. V was shortened by 0 bases and J by 7 bases, with 13 bases between the two germline ends. The germline gives CDR1 LGHNA, CDR2 YNFKEQ. The data were produced by immunoSEQ multiplex PCR, yet TCRdb's version contains in-frame clones alone and is incomplete. The sample includes 300,000 to 400,000 clones, roughly nine tenths of them seen just once. The receptor comes from a woman aged 25 to 45 with COVID-19, enrolled during active disease. The sequencing sample was made of peripheral blood. This chain joins TRBV4-2 and TRBJ1-6; D unresolved. CDR3 bases: TGTGCCAGCAGCCAAGATGCAACGGGGTCCAATTCACCCCTCCACTTT. Its translation: CASSQDATGSNSPLHF.